One T cell receptor beta chain is described in this entry. V was shortened by 2 bases and J by 7 bases, with 8 bases between the two germline ends. CDR1 and CDR2 (germline): SGHRS, YFSETQ. The CDR3 totals 12 residues. Only in-frame clones appear in the TCRdb table, and some are missing; sequencing was by immunoSEQ multiplex PCR. The sample yields around 150,000 clones, approximately 84% seen once. This sample is drawn from a study of blood T cell repertoires in COVID-19. The source is a man aged 40-55 years with acute or convalescent COVID-19. Sequenced input: peripheral blood. The chain uses TRBV5-1 and TRBJ2-3, with D tentatively TRBD1 (5 bases). CDR3: CASSLQANTQYF. Here the CDR3 DNA reads TGCGCCAGCAGCTTACAGGCGAATACGCAGTATTTT.